The sequence of this T cell receptor beta chain was determined in a study of T cell repertoires in cytomegalovirus infection. Looking at the study overall: Alongside well-studied HLA-B-restricted CMV epitopes, recently identified HLA-C-restricted CMV epitopes were also used. Signatures in public TCR beta sequences pointed to both CMV infection and matching HLA type.

TCRdb independently ran MiXCR on the reads; one entry per CDR3 protein. The profile shows about a million distinct CDR3 sequences, less than 35% of them singletons. Study-level results: HLA-C-restricted CMV clonotypes gave the most frequent clonotype in two of eight donors. Carriage of CMV together with the relevant HLA was identifiable through cumulative public TCR beta family frequency.

Trimming cost V 7 bases and J 2 bases; bases outside gene matches: 5. The CDR3 loop spans 14 amino acids. Germline lookup yields CDR1 MNHEY and CDR2 SVGEGT. Concerning this clonotype: The antigen is not known.

The receptor's source is a human donor in good health (CMV status not recorded). Some clones in this sample may be carry-over from other donors' samples. The sample in question was cultured CD8+ T cells from PBMCs, obtained from culture after CMV antigen stimulation. V and J are TRBV6-2 or TRBV6-3 and TRBJ1-1, with TRBD1 matching over 9 bases. CDR3: CASMDRGQNTEAFF. The CDR3 bases are TGTGCCAGCATGGACAGGGGCCAAAACACTGAAGCTTTCTTT.